What follows is one TCR beta chain and its context. What antigen it recognizes has not been identified. Within one base of it there is no much larger clone, and no base qualities were kept. The method behind the library was the immunoSEQ multiplex PCR assay. The table was pulled from immuneACCESS by TCRdb, which kept in-frame rearrangements only. Such tables lose some clones; where checked, under half of the loss comes from unresolved V genes, and the rest has no known cause. In this sample the table shows about 660,000 clones, roughly 88% of which occur a single time. 0.008% to 0.011% of the sample is held by the ten biggest clonotypes. Spanning cysteine to phenylalanine, the CDR3 consists of 17 amino acids. Only the CDR3 DNA stays, 51 bases, in frame from base 1. V ends up 4 bases short and J 2 bases short, with an unmatched junction base count of 10. CDR1 SGHRS and CDR2 YFSETQ are derived from the germline V gene.

This sample is part of a study of shared T cell receptors in the human thymus (dated by TCRdb to the early 2020s). Broadly, across the study: The study examined how the human thymus generates shared, self-reactive T-cell receptor alpha chains.

These data also formed part of another study, on human thymus T cells. As the second paper documents: The donors were immunologically healthy infants in Finland who had open corrective cardiac surgery for congenital heart defects. Thymus tissue was obtained as surgical resects removed during corrective cardiac surgery. V and J gene segment usage appeared biased in both thymic and peripheral blood repertoires. According to the related research, thymic TCR repertoires were highly overlapping among unrelated individuals. The study characterized TCR alpha and beta repertoires from eight infant thymus samples and a few related peripheral blood samples. The infant donors were roughly 6 to 244 days old, and the cohort included roughly six males and two females. After being mechanically released from the tissue, thymocytes were kept at -70 degrees C in pellets of about 10-33 million cells. Genomic DNA was extracted from frozen cell pellets with a QIAsymphony instrument. TCRB and TCRAD loci were amplified from a standardized quantity of quality-controlled genomic DNA using the immunoSEQ multiplex PCR assay. The amplicons spanned the V(D)J region and were long enough to cover the CDR3 and allow V and J genes to be identified. Amplicon sequencing was performed on an Illumina platform through the commercial immunoSEQ service. Primer bias and sequencing errors were corrected using previously described methods, and TCRAD and TCRB definitions followed the IMGT database. Repertoires were analysed with immunoSEQ Analyzer 3.0 and VDJTools, covering basic statistics, V/J segment usage, diversity estimates, rarefaction and pairwise overlap. Diversity was estimated using the Chao1, ChaoE, Efron-Thisted, Shannon and inverse Simpson indices, and was also estimated on datasets down-sampled to the size of the smallest sample. Repertoire overlap was determined by strict matching of CDR3 nucleotide sequence, V gene and J gene, and Jaccard-based multidimensional scaling clustering was applied. On average, thymus samples gave 750,000 to 1,000,000 unique TCRB clonotypes, whereas blood samples gave about 84,000.

The sequence was obtained from a boy less than two years old with a congenital heart defect. Donor details come from another sample of the same person, matched by shared clones. Recombination linked TRBV5-1 to TRBJ2-1; 9 bases in between match TRBD2. Source material: thymocytes. The CDR3 is CASSLSRREGTYNEQFF. The DNA reads TGCGCCAGCAGCCTCTCTAGGCGGGAGGGAACCTACAATGAGCAGTTCTTC.